This T cell receptor (beta chain) was documented in a study of spatial heterogeneity in lung cancer. This CDR3 has 14 residues. V dropped 6 bases and J dropped 2 bases, with 15 bases sitting between them. Germline V lookup: CDR1 SQVTM, CDR2 ANQGSEA. This clonotype was seen a few times. Its specificity is unknown. TCRdb reprocessed the 5' RACE reads with MiXCR, giving one entry per CDR3 protein. The sample shows 100,000 to 110,000 distinct CDR3 sequences, approximately 4.7% of them seen only once. Described time point: sample taken at primary tumor resection. Findings and caveats of the study: Tumor mutation counts were tracked by expanded intratumoral alpha and beta TCR counts.

The V gene is TRBV29-1, the J gene TRBJ2-3; perhaps TRBD1 as D (5 bases). The clonotype comes from a male donor with early-stage non-small cell lung cancer. The sample in question was lung tumor tissue, obtained at surgery. The CDR3 DNA reads as TGCAGCGTCTGGGGCAACCTCGACACAGATACGCAGTATTTT. Its protein product is CSVWGNLDTDTQYF.